The 18 T cell receptor beta chains below come from one sample, sequenced in a study of cytomegalovirus exposure and HLA in healthy donors. TCRdb keeps only in-frame clones here, not all; method: immunoSEQ multiplex PCR. The profile shows about 170,000 clones, roughly nine tenths of them singletons. The sample was PBMCs. The source of these receptors is a man aged 18 to 35 in good health and CMV-seropositive.

The chain uses TRBV30 and TRBJ2-7, with 7 positions matching TRBD2. The CDR3 covers 15 residues. Germline V CDR1 and CDR2: GTSNPN, SVGIG (reference sequence). V gave up 8 bases and J gave up 2 bases; unmatched junction bases: 15. The CDR3 DNA sequence: TGTGCCGCCTATCTACTTGAGCGGGGCGCCTACGAGCAGTACTTC. This translates into CAAYLLERGAYEQYF.

This chain links TRBV5-6 with TRBJ1-5, with 7 bases lining up with TRBD1. The CDR3 totals 14 residues. Germline trimming cut 3 bases from V and 5 bases from J; bases unmatched to any gene: 5. Germline CDR1 SGHDT, CDR2 YYEEEE. CDR3 DNA sequence: TGTGCCAGCAGCTCCGGGACAGCCTATCAGCCCCAGCATTTT. It specifies CASSSGTAYQPQHF.

The chain employs TRBV30 and TRBJ2-7, with 8 nucleotides matching TRBD1. This CDR3 has 15 residues. V was clipped by 5 bases and J by 4 bases; unmatched bases: 13. Germline V CDR1 and CDR2: GTSNPN, SVGIG (reference sequence). The CDR3 DNA follows: TGTGCCTGGTCACTCTCGGGACAGGCACCTTACGAGCAGTACTTC. This sequence encodes CAWSLSGQAPYEQYF.

Only one count was recorded for this clone. J is TRBJ2-1 and V is TRBV7-9; TRBD2 is a possible D gene (5 bases). Trimming stripped 0 bases from V and 8 bases from J, with 8 bases between. CDR3 length: 13 residues. CDR1 and CDR2 (germline): SEHNR, FQNEAQ (reference sequence). CDR3 region: CASSLATSHEQFF. The CDR3 nucleotides are TGTGCCAGCAGCTTAGCAACTAGTCATGAGCAGTTCTTC. The whole variable domain, remainder taken from reference TRBV7-9 and TRBJ2-1, is DTGVSQNPRHKITKRGQNVTFRCDPISEHNRLYWYRQTLGQGPEFLTYFQNEAQLEKSRLLSDRFSAERPKGSFSTLEIQRTEQGDSAMYLCASSLATSHEQFFGPGTRLTVL.

The rearrangement joins TRBV27 to TRBJ2-5, with 7 bases lining up with TRBD2. The junction had 1 base not matched to a gene; V was cut back by 5 bases and J by 7 bases. This CDR3 is built from 11 residues. From germline, CDR1 is MNHEY and CDR2 SMNVEV (reference sequence). CDR3 nucleotides: TGTGCCAGCAGTGGGGGGGGGACCCAGTACTTC. This gives the protein CASSGGGTQYF.

The chain combines TRBV4-1 with TRBJ1-3; D perhaps matches TRBD1 (6 bases). The CDR3 contains 17 residues. Trimming left V 6 bases short and J 0 bases short, with 18 bases between. CDR1 is MGHRA and CDR2 is YSYEKL in the germline V gene. DNA for the CDR3: TGCGCCAGCAGTCTACAGGGCCTCCATGACTCTGGAAACACCATATATTTT. It is translated as CASSLQGLHDSGNTIYF.

This clone appeared once. This sequence joins TRBV27 and TRBJ2-7; D call uncertain. V gave up 5 bases and J gave up 4 bases, with 21 bases separating them. This CDR3 has 16 residues. The germline CDR1 and CDR2 sequences are MNHEY and SMNVEV (reference sequence). CDR3 in DNA: TGTGCCAGCAGTAACGGCGGCCAATCCCCTTCATACGAGCAGTACTTC. It yields the protein CASSNGGQSPSYEQYF.

The V gene is TRBV5-4, the J gene TRBJ2-1, with 8 nucleotides matching TRBD2. V lost 0 bases to trimming and J lost 7 bases; unmatched junction nucleotides: 6. The CDR3 is 15 residues long. The germline V gene has CDR1 SGHNT and CDR2 YYREEE (reference sequence). As DNA, the CDR3 is TGTGCCAGCAGCTTGGTGAGCGGGAGAAGAAATGAGCAGTTCTTC. This sequence encodes CASSLVSGRRNEQFF.

This clone was observed a single time. CDR3 in amino acids: CSVDGARDRGSTDTQYF. CDR3 in DNA: TGCAGCGTTGATGGGGCCCGGGACAGGGGAAGCACAGATACGCAGTATTTT. The rearrangement joins TRBV29-1 to TRBJ2-3; 10 bases line up with TRBD1. This CDR3 has 17 residues. V shed 3 bases and J 0 bases; nucleotides not matched to a gene: 9. CDR1 SQVTM and CDR2 ANQGSEA come from the germline V gene.

This clone has just a few counts. The J gene is TRBJ1-3, the V gene TRBV25-1; D unresolved. The CDR3 loop spans 15 amino acids. Trimming shortened V by 1 base and J by 0 bases, and 7 bases separated the two germline ends. In germline, CDR1 is MGHDK, CDR2 SYGVNS. The CDR3 DNA follows: TGTGCCAGCAGTGAATGGAGAGCCTCTGGAAACACCATATATTTT. Translating gives CASSEWRASGNTIYF.

This clone was detected a few times. This sequence joins TRBV7-2 and TRBJ1-2, with a tentative D call TRBD1 (6 bases). The V gene lost 1 base and the J gene lost 6 bases, with 12 bases spanning the gap. The CDR3 has 14 residues. Germline V lookup: CDR1 SGHTA, CDR2 FQGNSA. The CDR3 DNA is TGTGCCAGCAGCTTAGACGCCAGGGGAGATGGCTACACCTTC. The encoded protein is CASSLDARGDGYTF.

The chain joins TRBV5-4 to TRBJ2-7, with 7 positions matching TRBD1. V lost 0 bases and J lost 4; bases outside the gene matches: 7. CDR1 is SGHNT and CDR2 is YYREEE in the germline V gene (reference sequence). CDR3 length: 15 residues. The CDR3 is CASSLGTGTLYEQYF. The CDR3 nucleotides read TGTGCCAGCAGCTTGGGGACAGGTACCTTATACGAGCAGTACTTC.

The V and J genes are TRBV29-1 and TRBJ1-1, with TRBD1 as a possible D gene (5 bases). V shed 1 base and J shed 7 bases, with 13 bases lying between them. The CDR3 length is 13 residues. Per the germline V gene, CDR1 is SQVTM and CDR2 is ANQGSEA. The chain's CDR3 is CSVEGQGGNEAFF. Here the CDR3 DNA reads TGCAGCGTTGAAGGTCAGGGAGGTAATGAAGCTTTCTTT.

V usage is TRBV19 and J usage is TRBJ1-2; 8 positions agree with TRBD1. Germline CDR1 and CDR2: LNHDA and SQIVND (reference sequence). V dropped 6 bases and J dropped 9; count of bases not matched to a gene: 12. The CDR3 totals 14 residues. DNA for the CDR3: TGTGCCAGTAGGTTCGACAGGGGAGATTCGAGCTACACCTTC. It specifies CASRFDRGDSSYTF. The whole variable domain, remainder taken from reference TRBV19 and TRBJ1-2, is DGGITQSPKYLFRKEGQNVTLSCEQNLNHDAMYWYRQDPGQGLRLIYYSQIVNDFQKGDIAEGYSVSREKKESFPLTVTSAQKNPTAFYLCASRFDRGDSSYTFGSGTRLTVV.

The CDR3 DNA is TGCGCCAGCAGCCAAGTTGGGGGGTCGGAAGCTTTCTTT. It codes for CASSQVGGSEAFF. This chain uses TRBV4-3 with TRBJ1-1, with D maybe TRBD1 (5 bases). Germline V CDR1 and CDR2: LGHNA, YSLEER. This CDR3 comprises 13 residues. The V gene lost 1 base and the J gene lost 8 bases, with 11 bases spanning the gap.

This clone was seen a few times. The J gene is TRBJ1-1, the V gene TRBV11-3; D is uncertain. From germline, CDR1 is SGHNT and CDR2 YENEEA. The length of the CDR3 is 12 residues. Deletions cut 5 bases from V and 6 bases from J, with 10 bases between. CDR3 loop: CASSGPGPEAFF. CDR3 DNA sequence: TGTGCCAGCAGCGGCCCTGGCCCTGAAGCTTTCTTT.

This chain connects TRBV6-5 to TRBJ1-4, with TRBD1 as a possible D gene (6 bases). The CDR3 is 16 residues long. Between the trimmed V and J ends, which lost 0 bases and 6 bases, there was a span of 14 bases. Germline CDR1 is MNHEY and CDR2 is SVGAGI. As DNA, the CDR3 is TGTGCCAGCAGTTACTCGGGCGGCAGGGGTTATGAAAAACTGTTTTTT. This sequence encodes CASSYSGGRGYEKLFF.

The chain links TRBV9 to TRBJ1-1; D gene uncertain. There are 14 residues in the CDR3. Germline CDR1 reads SGDLS; CDR2 reads YYNGEE. V was pared by 0 bases and J by 7 bases, with 13 bases between. The CDR3 coding sequence is TGTGCCAGCAGCGTAGTTGAGTCGCCCATTGAAGCTTTCTTT. Translation gives CASSVVESPIEAFF.